This TCR beta chain was sequenced in a study of cytomegalovirus exposure and HLA in healthy donors. With 60 Vbeta and 13 Jbeta primers, the PCR was carried out. Clones were sequenced by immunoSEQ multiplex PCR, and TCRdb holds only the in-frame ones, with some missing. Here the sample table reports 95,000 to 150,000 clones. Germline V gives CDR1 WNHNN, CDR2 SYGVQD (reference sequence). This CDR3 is 17 amino acids long. The ends lost 10 bases at V and 5 bases at J; junction bases unmatched: 20. Sequences were obtained from PBMCs. The chain employs TRBV10-1 and TRBJ2-1, with 7 positions matching TRBD2. This receptor was identified in a man younger than 30 in good health and CMV-seronegative. The CDR3 spells CATLTRLAGWLHNEQFF. The CDR3 DNA reads TGCGCCACCCTAACCCGACTAGCCGGCTGGCTACACAATGAGCAGTTCTTC.